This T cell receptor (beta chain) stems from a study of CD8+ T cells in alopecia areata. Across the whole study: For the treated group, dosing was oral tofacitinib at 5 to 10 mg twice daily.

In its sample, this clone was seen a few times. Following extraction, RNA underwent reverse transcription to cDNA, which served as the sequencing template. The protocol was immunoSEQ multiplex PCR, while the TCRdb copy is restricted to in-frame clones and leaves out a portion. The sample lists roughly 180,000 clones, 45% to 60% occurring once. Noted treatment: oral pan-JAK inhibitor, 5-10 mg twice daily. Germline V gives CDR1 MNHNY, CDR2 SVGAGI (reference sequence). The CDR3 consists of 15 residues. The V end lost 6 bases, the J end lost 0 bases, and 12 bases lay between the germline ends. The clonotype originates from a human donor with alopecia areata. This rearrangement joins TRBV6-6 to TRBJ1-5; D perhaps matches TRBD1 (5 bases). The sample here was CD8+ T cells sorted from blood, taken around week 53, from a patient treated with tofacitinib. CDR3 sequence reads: CASRTDSNSNQPQHF. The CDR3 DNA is TGTGCCAGCAGAACCGACAGCAATAGCAATCAGCCCCAGCATTTT.